The rows below give T cell receptor beta chains drawn from one sample of a study of T cells in Graves' hyperthyroidism and ophthalmopathy. TCRdb reanalysed the multiplex PCR reads using MiXCR and keeps one entry per CDR3 protein. The sample lists hundreds of thousands of distinct CDR3 sequences, roughly 15% occurring once. The specimen was blood. All receptors derive from a woman aged 55-69 years with Graves' ophthalmopathy. CDR3s include the opening cysteine and the closing phenylalanine or tryptophan. A D gene is named only where the DNA matches it firmly. The size field is filled for only some rows; it gives once, few, many or a size class.

TRBD1	many	TRBJ1-5	TRBV12-3/TRBV12-4	TGTGCCAGCAGTTTGATCAGGGGGGGATATAGCAATCAGCCCCAGCATTTT	CASSLIRGGYSNQPQHF
-	many	TRBJ2-1	TRBV6-1	TGTGCCAGCAGTCGGGGGCTTGCCCTGGATGAGCAGTTCTTC	CASSRGLALDEQFF
TRBD1	once	TRBJ2-3	TRBV7-8	TGTGCCAGCAGCTTAGGGACAGGGATAGGCACAGATACGCAGTATTTT	CASSLGTGIGTDTQYF
-	-	TRBJ2-2	TRBV19	TGTGCCAGTACCACGGGGGGCGAGATCATCACCGGGAAGCTGTTTTTT	CASTTGGEIITGKLFF
-	many	TRBJ2-3	TRBV11-2	TGTGCCAGCAGCTCCCGGGGTTACGCAGATACGCAGTATTTT	CASSSRGYADTQYF
TRBD2	-	TRBJ2-7	TRBV7-3	TGTGCCAGCAGGCCCGAGACTAGCGGGCTCTCCTACGAGCAGTACTTC	CASRPETSGLSYEQYF
TRBD1	many	TRBJ1-2	TRBV12-3/TRBV12-4	TGTGCCAGCAGTCCCTCCGGGACAGACTATGGCTACACCTTC	CASSPSGTDYGYTF
-	few	TRBJ2-5	TRBV24-1	TGTGCCACCAGTGGTAACAGGTTCCAAGAGACCCAGTACTTC	CATSGNRFQETQYF
-	many	TRBJ2-1	TRBV6-1	TGTGCCAGCGTCGGGCCTACGGGGGTCTCCTACAATGAGCAGTTCTTC	CASVGPTGVSYNEQFF
-	-	TRBJ2-3	TRBV28	TGTGCCAGCAGTACGGTCGGGACTAGCACAGATACGCAGTATTTT	CASSTVGTSTDTQYF
TRBD1	-	TRBJ1-3	TRBV19	TGTGCCAGTAGCCGGGACAGGTCACAAGGAAACACCATATATTTT	CASSRDRSQGNTIYF
TRBD1	-	TRBJ1-1	TRBV9	TGTGCCAGCAGCGTAGATGGGACAGGGAGTCGGAACACTGAAGCTTTCTTT	CASSVDGTGSRNTEAFF
TRBD1	few	TRBJ2-7	TRBV4-1	TGCGCCAGCAGCCAATTCTCCGGGACAGAATCCCACGAGCAGTACTTC	CASSQFSGTESHEQYF